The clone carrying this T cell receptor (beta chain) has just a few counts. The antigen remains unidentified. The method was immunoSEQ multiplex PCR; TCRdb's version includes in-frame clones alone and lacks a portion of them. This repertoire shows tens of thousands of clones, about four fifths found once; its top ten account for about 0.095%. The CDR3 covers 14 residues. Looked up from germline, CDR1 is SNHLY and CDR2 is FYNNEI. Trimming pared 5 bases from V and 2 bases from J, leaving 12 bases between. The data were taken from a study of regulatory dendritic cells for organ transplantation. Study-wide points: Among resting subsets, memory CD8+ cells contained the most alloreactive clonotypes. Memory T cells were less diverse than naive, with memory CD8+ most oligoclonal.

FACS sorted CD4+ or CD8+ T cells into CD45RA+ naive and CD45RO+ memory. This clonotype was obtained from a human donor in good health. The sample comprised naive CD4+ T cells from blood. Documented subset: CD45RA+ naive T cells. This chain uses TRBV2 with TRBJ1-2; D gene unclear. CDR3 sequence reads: CASSPRGLNYGYTF. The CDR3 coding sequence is TGTGCCAGCAGTCCAAGAGGCCTCAACTATGGCTACACCTTC.